These 2 T cell receptor beta chains share one sample of origin, sequenced in a study of blood T cell repertoires in COVID-19. The method was immunoSEQ multiplex PCR; TCRdb's version includes in-frame clones alone and lacks a portion of them. The data show roughly 200,000 clones, around 85% seen once. The sequenced sample consisted of PBMCs or T cells enriched from blood (not recorded which). Receptor source: a woman aged 40 to 50 with acute COVID-19.

This chain links TRBV4-2 with TRBJ2-7, with 10 nucleotides matching TRBD2. Germline V gives CDR1 LGHNA, CDR2 YNFKEQ. The CDR3 sequence is 16 residues long. Losses at the gene ends were 2 bases for V and 5 bases for J; bases not matched to a gene: 9. The CDR3 DNA sequence: TGTGCCAGCAGCCAACGGACTAGCGGAAAACCGGACGAGCAGTACTTC. Translated: CASSQRTSGKPDEQYF.

This chain links TRBV18 with TRBJ1-1; 8 positions agree with TRBD1. Germline CDR1 and CDR2: KGHSH and LQKENI. This CDR3 contains 16 residues. Trimming cost V 3 bases and J 0 bases; bases outside gene matches: 6. In DNA, the CDR3 is TGTGCCAGCTCACCGCGGACAGGGCCCATGAACACTGAAGCTTTCTTT. It specifies CASSPRTGPMNTEAFF.